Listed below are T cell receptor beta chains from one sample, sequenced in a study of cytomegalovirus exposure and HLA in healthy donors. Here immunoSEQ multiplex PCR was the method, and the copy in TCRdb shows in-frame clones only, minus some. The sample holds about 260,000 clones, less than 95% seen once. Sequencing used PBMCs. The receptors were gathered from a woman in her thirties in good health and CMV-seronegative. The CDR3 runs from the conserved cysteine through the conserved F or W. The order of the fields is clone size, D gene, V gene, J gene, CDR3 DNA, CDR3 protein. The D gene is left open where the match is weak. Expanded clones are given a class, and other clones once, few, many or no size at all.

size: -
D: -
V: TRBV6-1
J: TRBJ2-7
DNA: TGTGCCAGCAGTGAAGACAGGAACCCCTACGAGCAGTACTTC
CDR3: CASSEDRNPYEQYF

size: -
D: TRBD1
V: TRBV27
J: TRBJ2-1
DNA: TGTGCCAGCAGTTTATCGACAGGGGGCTTCAATGAGCAGTTCTTC
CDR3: CASSLSTGGFNEQFF

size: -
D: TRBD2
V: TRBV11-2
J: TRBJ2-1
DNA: TGTGCCAGCAGCTGGGGACTAACATATGAGCAGTTCTTC
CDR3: CASSWGLTYEQFF

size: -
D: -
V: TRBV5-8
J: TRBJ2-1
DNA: TGTGCCAGCAGCTTCCCTCTGGCCGGTTCCTACAATGAGCAGTTCTTC
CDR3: CASSFPLAGSYNEQFF

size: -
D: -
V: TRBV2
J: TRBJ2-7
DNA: TGTGCCAGCCGGGTGAGTTCCTACGAGCAGTACTTC
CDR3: CASRVSSYEQYF

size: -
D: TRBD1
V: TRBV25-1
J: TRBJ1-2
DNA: TGTGCCAGCAGCCCAGGGGGCTTGAACTATGGCTACACCTTC
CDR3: CASSPGGLNYGYTF

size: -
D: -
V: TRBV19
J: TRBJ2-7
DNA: TGTGCCAGTAAATTATACGAGGGGAGCTCCTACGAGCAGTACTTC
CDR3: CASKLYEGSSYEQYF

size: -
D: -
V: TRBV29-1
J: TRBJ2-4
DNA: TGCAGCGCCTGGAGGGGTTCTGACATTCAGTACTTC
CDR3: CSAWRGSDIQYF

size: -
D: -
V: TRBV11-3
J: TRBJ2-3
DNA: TGTGCCAGCAGCCTCGGGAGTTCGGAAGATACGCAGTATTTT
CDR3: CASSLGSSEDTQYF

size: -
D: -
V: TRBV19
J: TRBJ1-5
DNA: TGTGCCAGTAGTATAGTAGGGAGGGACACTGAGCATTTT
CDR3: CASSIVGRDTEHF

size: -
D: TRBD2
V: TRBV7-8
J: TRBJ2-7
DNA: TGTGCCAGCACGAGGCGCGGGAGCTCCTACGAGCAGTACTTC
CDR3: CASTRRGSSYEQYF

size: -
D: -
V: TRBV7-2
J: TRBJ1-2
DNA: TGTGCCAGCAGCTTAGGATTCGCTTTTCGACGGGGGGCGAACTATGGCTACACCTTC
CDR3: CASSLGFAFRRGANYGYTF

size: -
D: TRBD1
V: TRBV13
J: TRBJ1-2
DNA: TGTGCCAGCAGCTACCGGGACAGGGTGTTATCTAACTATGGCTACACCTTC
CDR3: CASSYRDRVLSNYGYTF

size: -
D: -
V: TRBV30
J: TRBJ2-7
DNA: TGTGCCTGGGAAGGGGGGCTCGAGCAGTACTTC
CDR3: CAWEGGLEQYF

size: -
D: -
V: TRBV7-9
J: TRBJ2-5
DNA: TGTGCCAGCAGCTCCCCGTCTCAAAAGGAGACCCAGTACTTC
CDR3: CASSSPSQKETQYF

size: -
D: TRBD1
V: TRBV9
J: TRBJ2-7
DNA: TGTGCCAGCAGCCAGACAGGGGGCGAGCAGTACTTC
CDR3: CASSQTGGEQYF

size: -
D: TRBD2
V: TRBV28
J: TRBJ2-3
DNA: TGTGCCAGCAGTTCCCCCTACAGTGGACTAGAAAGCACAGATACGCAGTATTTT
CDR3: CASSSPYSGLESTDTQYF

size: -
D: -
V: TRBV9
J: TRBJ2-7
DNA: TGTGCCAGCAGCGTTAGGGACGGTGCCTACGAGCAGTACTTC
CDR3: CASSVRDGAYEQYF

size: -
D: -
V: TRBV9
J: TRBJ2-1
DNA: TGTGCCAGCAGCGATGGGAATGAGCAGTTCTTC
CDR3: CASSDGNEQFF

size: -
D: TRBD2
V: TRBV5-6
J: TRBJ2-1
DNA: TGTGCCAGCAGCTTCGGGACTAGCGGCAGTTCCTACAATGAGCAGTTCTTC
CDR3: CASSFGTSGSSYNEQFF

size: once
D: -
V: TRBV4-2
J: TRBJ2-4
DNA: TGTGCCAGCAGCCAAGAGTCGGCGCGGGTAGAGGGCAAAAACATTCAGTACTTC
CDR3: CASSQESARVEGKNIQYF

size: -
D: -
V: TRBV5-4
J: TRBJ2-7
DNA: TGTGCCAGCAGCTTGGAGGGAGATGACTACGAGCAGTACTTC
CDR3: CASSLEGDDYEQYF

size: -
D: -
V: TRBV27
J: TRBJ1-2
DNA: TGTGCCAGCAGTTTGGACAGCTCCTATGGCTACACCTTC
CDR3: CASSLDSSYGYTF

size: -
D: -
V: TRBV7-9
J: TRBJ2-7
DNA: TGTGCCAGCAGCCTATACGAGCAGTACTTC
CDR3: CASSLYEQYF

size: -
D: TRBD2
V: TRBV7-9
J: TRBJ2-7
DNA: TGTGCCAGCACTGGGGGTAGAGCGGGACCTTTCTACGAGCAGTACTTC
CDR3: CASTGGRAGPFYEQYF

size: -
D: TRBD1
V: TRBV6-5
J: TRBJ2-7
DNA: TGTGCCAGCAGTTACCGACAGGGCTACGAGCAGTACTTC
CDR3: CASSYRQGYEQYF

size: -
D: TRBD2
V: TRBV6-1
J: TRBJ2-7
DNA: TGTGCCAGCAGTGTCTCTTCTAGCGGGAGGTCATTCGAGCAGTACTTC
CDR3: CASSVSSSGRSFEQYF

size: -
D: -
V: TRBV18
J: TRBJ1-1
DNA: TGTGCCAGCTCACCAGTTGGGATGAACACTGAAGCTTTCTTT
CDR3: CASSPVGMNTEAFF

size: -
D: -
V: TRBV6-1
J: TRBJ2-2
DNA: TGTGCCAGCAGTGATCGTGGGGTGGCCGGGGAGCTGTTTTTT
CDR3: CASSDRGVAGELFF

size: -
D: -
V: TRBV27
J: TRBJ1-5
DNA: TGTGCCAGCACCTCAACCGCAAAGGGCAATCAGCCCCAGCATTTT
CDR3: CASTSTAKGNQPQHF

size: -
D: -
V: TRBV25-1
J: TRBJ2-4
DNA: TGTGCCAGCAGTGAATCCGGGACCCTAGCCAAAAACATTCAGTACTTC
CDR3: CASSESGTLAKNIQYF

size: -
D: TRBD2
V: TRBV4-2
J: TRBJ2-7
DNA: TGTGCCAGCAGCCAGGTCGTGCAGCGGGAGACACCGGGCGAGCAGTACTTC
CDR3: CASSQVVQRETPGEQYF

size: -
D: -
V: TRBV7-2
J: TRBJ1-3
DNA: TGTGCCAGCAGGGACGGGTCCTCTGGAAACACCATATATTTT
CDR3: CASRDGSSGNTIYF

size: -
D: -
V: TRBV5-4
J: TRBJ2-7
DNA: TGTGCCAGCAGCTTGACTGGGGGACTCTACGAGCAGTACTTC
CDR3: CASSLTGGLYEQYF

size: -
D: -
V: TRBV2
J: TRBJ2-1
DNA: TGTGCCAGCAGGGAACAGGGCGACAATGAGCAGTTCTTC
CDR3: CASREQGDNEQFF

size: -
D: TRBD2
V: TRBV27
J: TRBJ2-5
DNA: TGTGCCAGCAGTCCGATAGCGGGAGCCGGGGAAGAGACCCAGTACTTC
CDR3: CASSPIAGAGEETQYF

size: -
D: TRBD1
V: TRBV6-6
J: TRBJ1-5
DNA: TGTGCCAGCAGTTACCTCGGGACAGGGCAGAATCAGCCCCAGCATTTT
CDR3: CASSYLGTGQNQPQHF

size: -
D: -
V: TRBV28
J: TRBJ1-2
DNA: TGTGCCAGCAGTTTGAGGGGGAGGCCTAACTATGGCTACACCTTC
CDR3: CASSLRGRPNYGYTF

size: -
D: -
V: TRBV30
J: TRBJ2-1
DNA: TGTGCCTGGAGCCGGAGGGACTCCTACAATGAGCAGTTCTTC
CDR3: CAWSRRDSYNEQFF

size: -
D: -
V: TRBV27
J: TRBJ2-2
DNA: TGTGCCAGCAGTTCTAATCGGGGCCAGGCGAACACCGGGGAGCTGTTTTTT
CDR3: CASSSNRGQANTGELFF

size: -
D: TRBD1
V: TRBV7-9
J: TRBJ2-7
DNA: TGTGCCAGCAGCTCACCTCTGACAGGGCACCCGGGGCCTTCCTACGAGCAGTACTTC
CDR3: CASSSPLTGHPGPSYEQYF

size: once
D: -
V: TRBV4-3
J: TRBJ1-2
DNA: TGCGCCAGCAGCCAAGATCTTCAGGGAGGGTCCTATGGCTACACCTTC
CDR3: CASSQDLQGGSYGYTF

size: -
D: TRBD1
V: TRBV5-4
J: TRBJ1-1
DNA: TGTGCCAGCAGGTCTGGACAGGGAGGGGAAGCTTTCTTT
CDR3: CASRSGQGGEAFF

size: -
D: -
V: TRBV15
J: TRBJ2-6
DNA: TGTGCCACCAGCTTGGATCGCTCTGGGGCCAACGTCCTGACTTTC
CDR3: CATSLDRSGANVLTF

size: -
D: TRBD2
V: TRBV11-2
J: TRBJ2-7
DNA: TGTGCCAGCAGCCCTAGCGGTGGCTACGAGCAGTACTTC
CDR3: CASSPSGGYEQYF

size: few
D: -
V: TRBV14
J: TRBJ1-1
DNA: TGTGCCAGCAGCCAAGTATCATCAGGGCGGACTGAAGCTTTCTTT
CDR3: CASSQVSSGRTEAFF

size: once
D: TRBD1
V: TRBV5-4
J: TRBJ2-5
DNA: TGTGCCAGCAGCTTATCAGGGGGCCGGGAGACCCAGTACTTC
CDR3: CASSLSGGRETQYF

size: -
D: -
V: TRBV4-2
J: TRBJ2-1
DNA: TGTGCCAGCAGCCTCTCCGTCGATGAGCAGTTCTTC
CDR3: CASSLSVDEQFF

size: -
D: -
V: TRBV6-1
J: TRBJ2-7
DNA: TGTGCCAGCAGTGAGATCGTCCCAGGCTCCTACGAGCAGTACTTC
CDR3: CASSEIVPGSYEQYF

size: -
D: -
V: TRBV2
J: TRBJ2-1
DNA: TGTGCCAGCGCTTACTGGGCAGGAGGTGGTGGTGAGCAGTTCTTC
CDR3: CASAYWAGGGGEQFF

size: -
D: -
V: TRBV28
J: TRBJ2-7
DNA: TGTGCCAGCAGTTTATACTCCTACGAGCAGTACTTC
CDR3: CASSLYSYEQYF